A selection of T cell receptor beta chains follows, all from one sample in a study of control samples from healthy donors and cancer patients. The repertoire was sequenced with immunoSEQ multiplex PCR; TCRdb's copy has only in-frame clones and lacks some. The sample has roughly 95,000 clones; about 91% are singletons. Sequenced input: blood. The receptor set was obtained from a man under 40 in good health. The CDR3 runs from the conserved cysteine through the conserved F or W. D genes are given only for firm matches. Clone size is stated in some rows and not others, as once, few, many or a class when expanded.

CDR3nt: TGTGCCAGCAGCCCCTGGGGCCTCAGCACAGATACGCAGTATTTT; CDR3aa: CASSPWGLSTDTQYF; abundance: .; v_gene: TRBV14; d_gene: .; j_gene: TRBJ2-3
CDR3nt: TGTGCCAGCAGCCCGGGACAGGGGGCTGACTATGGCTACACCTTC; CDR3aa: CASSPGQGADYGYTF; abundance: .; v_gene: TRBV11-1; d_gene: TRBD1; j_gene: TRBJ1-2
CDR3nt: TGTGCCAGCAGCCAAGACAGGGGATTGAGCGAGCAGTACTTC; CDR3aa: CASSQDRGLSEQYF; abundance: .; v_gene: TRBV3-1/TRBV3-2; d_gene: .; j_gene: TRBJ2-7
CDR3nt: TGCGCCAGCAGCTTGTTCGACCGCGGAGGTGAGGGCTATGGCTACACCTTC; CDR3aa: CASSLFDRGGEGYGYTF; abundance: .; v_gene: TRBV5-1; d_gene: .; j_gene: TRBJ1-2
CDR3nt: TGCGCCAGCAGCCGTAAGGAGGCTAGCGCTAACTACGAGCAGTACTTC; CDR3aa: CASSRKEASANYEQYF; abundance: once; v_gene: TRBV4-1; d_gene: .; j_gene: TRBJ2-7
CDR3nt: TGTGCCATCAGCCCCGGACTAGTCGAGCAGTACTTC; CDR3aa: CAISPGLVEQYF; abundance: .; v_gene: TRBV10-3; d_gene: TRBD2; j_gene: TRBJ2-7
CDR3nt: TGCGCCAGCAGCCCCACTGGGGGGTCAGACAATGAGCAGTTCTTC; CDR3aa: CASSPTGGSDNEQFF; abundance: .; v_gene: TRBV5-1; d_gene: .; j_gene: TRBJ2-1
CDR3nt: TGTGCCAGCTCACCGGACAGGGTTGGTTCTGGAAACACCATATATTTT; CDR3aa: CASSPDRVGSGNTIYF; abundance: few; v_gene: TRBV18; d_gene: TRBD1; j_gene: TRBJ1-3
CDR3nt: TGTGCCTGGAGTCGGAGTGGGAATCAGCCCCAGCATTTT; CDR3aa: CAWSRSGNQPQHF; abundance: .; v_gene: TRBV30; d_gene: .; j_gene: TRBJ1-5
CDR3nt: TGTGCCAGCAGCACCCAGTGGGGGAAGGAGACCCAGTACTTC; CDR3aa: CASSTQWGKETQYF; abundance: .; v_gene: TRBV7-2; d_gene: .; j_gene: TRBJ2-5
CDR3nt: TGTGCCAGCAGAGGAATCAGCACAGATACGCAGTATTTT; CDR3aa: CASRGISTDTQYF; abundance: .; v_gene: TRBV27; d_gene: .; j_gene: TRBJ2-3
CDR3nt: TGTGCCAGTACTTTTAGCGGGAGTCACACCGGGGAGCTGTTTTTT; CDR3aa: CASTFSGSHTGELFF; abundance: .; v_gene: TRBV19; d_gene: TRBD2; j_gene: TRBJ2-2